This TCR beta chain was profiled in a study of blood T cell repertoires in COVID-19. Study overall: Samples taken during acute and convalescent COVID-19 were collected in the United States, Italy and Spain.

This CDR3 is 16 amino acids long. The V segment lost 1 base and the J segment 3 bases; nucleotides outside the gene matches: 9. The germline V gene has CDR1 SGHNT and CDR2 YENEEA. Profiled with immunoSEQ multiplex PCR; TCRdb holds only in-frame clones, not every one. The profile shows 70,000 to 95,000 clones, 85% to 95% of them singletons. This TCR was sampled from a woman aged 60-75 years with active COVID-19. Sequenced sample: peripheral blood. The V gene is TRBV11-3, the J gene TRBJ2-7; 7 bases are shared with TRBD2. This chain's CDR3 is CASSLGGTSVGYEQYF. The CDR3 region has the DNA TGTGCCAGCAGCTTAGGGGGAACTAGCGTCGGCTACGAGCAGTACTTC.